This T cell receptor (beta chain) comes out of a study of cytomegalovirus exposure and HLA in healthy donors. Findings of the study overall: The classifier reportedly diagnosed cytomegalovirus status with high sensitivity and specificity.

Deletions cut 5 bases from V and 5 bases from J, with 13 bases between. The germline V gene encodes CDR1 SGHRS and CDR2 YFSETQ. The CDR3 is 13 residues long. Of note for this clone: As yet, its antigen is unknown. In the same sample, other DNA sequences code for this CDR3.

The PCR ran on 60 Vbeta and 13 Jbeta primers. Assay used: immunoSEQ multiplex PCR; TCRdb lists only in-frame clones, some missing. The profile shows some 200,000 clones, more than 75% of them singletons. This chain uses TRBV5-1 with TRBJ2-5; D may be TRBD1 (6 bases). Sequencing was done on a sample of PBMCs. This TCR was recovered from a woman aged 40-49 years in good health and CMV-seronegative. Here the CDR3 reads CASSTGQRETQYF. CDR3 DNA sequence: TGCGCCAGCAGTACAGGACAGCGGGAGACCCAGTACTTC.